These T cell receptor beta chains were read from a single sample in a study of T cell responses to AZD1222 COVID-19 vaccine. Measured with immunoSEQ multiplex PCR; TCRdb has only the in-frame clones, and not every one. Of approximately 150,000 clones in the sample, roughly 87% were seen once. Source: peripheral blood, taken 28 days after the second dose of the MenACWY control vaccine. The receptors were sampled from an adult who received the MenACWY meningococcal vaccine as a control. Both conserved end residues are part of each CDR3. A D gene is named only where the DNA matches it firmly. Where a row states a size, it is once, few, many or the class of an expanded clone; other rows omit it.

17	TRBV7-3	.	TRBD1	TRBJ2-3	CASSLIPRTGGTDTQYF	TGTGCCAGCAGCTTGATTCCTCGGACAGGGGGCACAGATACGCAGTATTTT
13	TRBV4-1	.	.	TRBJ2-7	CASSDRTHYEQYF	TGCGCCAGCAGCGACAGGACTCACTACGAGCAGTACTTC
13	TRBV15	.	.	TRBJ1-6	CATSSGQSSPLHF	TGTGCCACCAGCAGTGGACAGTCTTCACCCCTCCACTTT
15	TRBV19	.	.	TRBJ1-1	CASSSSGSLNTEAFF	TGTGCCAGTAGTAGCTCGGGCAGCTTGAACACTGAAGCTTTCTTT
13	TRBV5-1	.	.	TRBJ1-5	CASSTERGQPQHF	TGCGCCAGCAGCACGGAAAGGGGACAGCCCCAGCATTTT
17	TRBV5-6	.	.	TRBJ2-7	CASRRSAWSDSRYEQYF	TGTGCCAGCAGACGGTCAGCTTGGTCCGACTCGCGCTACGAGCAGTACTTC
14	TRBV10-3	few	TRBD1	TRBJ1-1	CAISETPGQDEAFF	TGTGCCATCAGTGAGACTCCGGGACAGGATGAAGCTTTCTTT
15	TRBV30	.	TRBD1	TRBJ1-5	CAWSTGQGGNQPQHF	TGTGCCTGGAGTACGGGACAGGGTGGCAATCAGCCCCAGCATTTT
11	TRBV3-1/TRBV3-2	.	.	TRBJ2-5	CASRVLETQYF	TGTGCCAGCAGGGTACTCGAGACCCAGTACTTC
14	TRBV28	.	.	TRBJ1-1	CASSSPGVLAEAFF	TGTGCCAGCAGCTCGCCGGGGGTTCTCGCTGAAGCTTTCTTT
14	TRBV30	.	.	TRBJ1-3	CAWVDRSSGNTIYF	TGTGCCTGGGTAGACCGGAGCTCTGGAAACACCATATATTTT
14	TRBV30	.	TRBD2	TRBJ2-7	CAWRSGGSSYEQYF	TGTGCCTGGAGGAGCGGGGGTTCTTCCTACGAGCAGTACTTC
15	TRBV16	once	TRBD1	TRBJ2-1	CASSQSRTGQGEQFF	TGTGCCAGCAGCCAATCGCGGACAGGACAGGGTGAGCAGTTCTTC
10	TRBV20-1	.	.	TRBJ1-1	CSATYTEAFF	TGCAGTGCTACCTACACTGAAGCTTTCTTT
13	TRBV2	.	.	TRBJ2-1	CASSEDVYNEQFF	TGTGCCAGCAGTGAAGACGTCTACAATGAGCAGTTCTTC
13	TRBV25-1	.	.	TRBJ1-3	CASSLISGNTIYF	TGTGCCAGCAGTCTTATCTCTGGAAACACCATATATTTT
15	TRBV6-2/TRBV6-3	few	TRBD1	TRBJ1-5	CASSLDRVSNQPQHF	TGTGCCAGCAGTCTTGACAGGGTTAGCAATCAGCCCCAGCATTTT
13	TRBV15	once	.	TRBJ1-1	CATSRRRDTEAFF	TGTGCCACCAGCAGGAGGCGGGACACTGAAGCTTTCTTT
16	TRBV24-1	.	.	TRBJ1-2	CATSDSIQGLMGGYTF	TGTGCCACCAGTGACTCAATCCAGGGCCTTATGGGAGGCTACACCTTC
13	TRBV7-9	.	TRBD2	TRBJ2-1	CAGTSGGAAEQFF	TGTGCCGGAACAAGCGGGGGGGCCGCTGAGCAGTTCTTC
21	TRBV12-5	few	.	TRBJ1-5	CASGLAAEAKPVGDSNQPQHF	TGTGCTAGTGGTTTGGCGGCTGAGGCCAAGCCTGTGGGAGATAGCAATCAGCCCCAGCATTTT
17	TRBV5-1	.	TRBD2	TRBJ2-3	CASSHPGSSGGTDTQYF	TGCGCCAGCAGCCACCCCGGATCTAGCGGGGGCACAGATACGCAGTATTTT
14	TRBV6-5	.	.	TRBJ1-2	CASSYSYGYYGYTF	TGTGCCAGCAGTTACTCGTATGGATACTATGGCTACACCTTC
15	TRBV30	.	.	TRBJ2-4	CAWSTSFVAKNIQYF	TGTGCCTGGAGTACGTCGTTTGTAGCCAAAAACATTCAGTACTTC
13	TRBV5-1	.	TRBD2	TRBJ2-5	CASSLQAGETQYF	TGCGCCAGCAGCTTGCAAGCGGGAGAAACCCAGTACTTC
13	TRBV12-3/TRBV12-4	.	.	TRBJ1-1	CASRYLRDTEAFF	TGTGCCAGCAGGTATCTAAGGGACACTGAAGCTTTCTTT
12	TRBV11-1	.	.	TRBJ2-1	CASSPDYNEQFF	TGTGCCAGCAGCCCCGACTACAATGAGCAGTTCTTC
13	TRBV5-1	.	.	TRBJ2-5	CASSRTRQETQYF	TGCGCCAGCAGCAGGACGAGACAAGAGACCCAGTACTTC